Listed here are 14 T cell receptor beta chains from one sample, sequenced in a study of blood T cell repertoires in COVID-19. Clones were sequenced by immunoSEQ multiplex PCR, and TCRdb holds only the in-frame ones, with some missing. The table includes nearly 90,000 clones, around 72% detected once. The sequenced sample was peripheral blood. These receptors were taken from a woman at least 80 years old with acute or convalescent COVID-19.

For the CDR3, the DNA is TGTGCCAGCAGTGAAGCAGGGACAGGGGCCTACTCACCCTATGGCTACACCTTC. As protein: CASSEAGTGAYSPYGYTF. The V gene is TRBV2, the J gene TRBJ1-2; 10 bases align to TRBD1. V lost 0 bases, J lost 4 bases, and 11 bases stayed unmatched. This CDR3 has 18 amino acids. Germline V lookup: CDR1 SNHLY, CDR2 FYNNEI.

A few counts support this clone. The chain has TRBV19 and TRBJ1-2; no definite D call. This CDR3 is built from 14 residues. Germline CDR1 is LNHDA and CDR2 is SQIVND (reference sequence). V shed 3 bases and J shed 5 bases, with 13 bases lying between them. CDR3 DNA: TGTGCCAGTAGTATCGGGAAGACGGGGTATGGCTACACCTTC. As protein: CASSIGKTGYGYTF.

The chain combines TRBV9 with TRBJ2-5; D remains unclear. V was clipped by 0 bases and J by 2 bases, with 8 bases between them. This CDR3 is built from 14 residues. Germline V CDR1 and CDR2: SGDLS, YYNGEE. CDR3 sequence: CASSVGSGQETQYF. The CDR3 nucleotides are TGTGCCAGCAGCGTAGGGTCAGGACAAGAGACCCAGTACTTC. Combining the CDR3 with reference TRBV9 and TRBJ2-5 gives the whole variable domain DSGVTQTPKHLITATGQRVTLRCSPRSGDLSVYWYQQSLDQGLQFLIQYYNGEERAKGNILERFSAQQFPDLHSELNLSSLELGDSALYFCASSVGSGQETQYFGPGTRLLVL.

This chain links TRBV19 with TRBJ2-7; the D is unclear. Per germline, CDR1 LNHDA and CDR2 SQIVND (reference sequence). CDR3 size: 15 residues. Trimming shortened V by 0 bases and J by 3 bases, and 12 bases separated the two germline ends. CDR3 sequence: CASSIEVGRIYEQYF. For the CDR3, the DNA is TGTGCCAGTAGTATAGAGGTTGGCAGGATCTACGAGCAGTACTTC. Drawing the rest from reference TRBV19 and TRBJ2-7, the complete variable domain is DGGITQSPKYLFRKEGQNVTLSCEQNLNHDAMYWYRQDPGQGLRLIYYSQIVNDFQKGDIAEGYSVSREKKESFPLTVTSAQKNPTAFYLCASSIEVGRIYEQYFGPGTRLTVT.

This sequence joins TRBV19 and TRBJ1-2; the match to TRBD1 covers 11 bases. The junction had 9 bases not matched to a gene; V was cut back by 7 bases and J by 8 bases. The CDR3 contains 14 residues. CDR1 and CDR2 (germline): LNHDA, SQIVND (reference sequence). CDR3 in amino acids: CASMSWDRGEGYTF. The CDR3 nucleotides read TGTGCCAGTATGAGTTGGGACAGGGGGGAAGGCTACACCTTC.

The genes are TRBV10-3 and TRBJ1-5; maybe TRBD1 (5 bases). Trimming took off 6 bases at V and 7 bases at J, with 13 bases between the two ends. Germline V gene sequence: CDR1 ENHRY, CDR2 SYGVKD. This CDR3 spans 13 amino acids. For the CDR3, the DNA is TGTGCCATCAGAGGAGGGGTAGGCCAGCCCCAGCATTTT. It encodes CAIRGGVGQPQHF.

About this clone itself: Additional DNA sequences in this sample encode the identical CDR3. J is TRBJ1-1 and V is TRBV5-1, with TRBD1 as a possible D gene (5 bases). Germline V CDR1 and CDR2: SGHRS, YFSETQ. Deletions cut 1 base from V and 5 bases from J, with 9 bases between. This CDR3 has 13 amino acids. The CDR3 coding sequence is TGCGCCAGCAGCTTGCAGGGTTCGACTGAAGCTTTCTTT. It translates to CASSLQGSTEAFF.

This clone has just a few counts. The chain carries TRBV29-1 and TRBJ1-2; 11 bases fit TRBD1. Germline CDR1 is SQVTM and CDR2 is ANQGSEA. V gave up 5 bases and J gave up 7 bases; unmatched junction bases: 6. The CDR3 has 13 amino acids. CDR3 coding DNA: TGCAGCGTTTGGACAGGGGGCGCATCTGGCTACACCTTC. The encoded protein is CSVWTGGASGYTF.

The V gene is TRBV6-5, the J gene TRBJ1-2; TRBD1 agrees at 8 bases. This CDR3 has 15 amino acids. With V trimmed by 2 bases and J by 3 bases, 5 bases remained unmatched. Germline-derived CDR1 and CDR2 are MNHEY and SVGAGI. The chain's CDR3 is CASSYQGAQDYGYTF. The CDR3, as DNA: TGTGCCAGCAGTTACCAGGGGGCGCAGGACTATGGCTACACCTTC.

The chain is built from TRBV7-3 and TRBJ2-5, with 8 nucleotides matching TRBD1. With 2 bases clipped from V and 5 bases from J, the junction kept 7 bases outside the gene matches. The CDR3 is 15 amino acids. Germline lookup yields CDR1 SGHTA and CDR2 FQGTGA. CDR3 nucleotide sequence: TGTGCCAGCAGCTTAGGGCAGGGGGCTTGGGAGACCCAGTACTTC. Amino acid sequence: CASSLGQGAWETQYF.

The chain employs TRBV29-1 and TRBJ2-7; D not resolved. This CDR3 contains 13 residues. The V end lost 6 bases, the J end lost 0 bases, and 12 bases lay between the germline ends. Germline CDR1 is SQVTM and CDR2 is ANQGSEA. The CDR3 loop reads CSVFAEASYEQYF. CDR3 coding DNA: TGCAGCGTCTTCGCCGAGGCCTCCTACGAGCAGTACTTC.

The V and J genes are TRBV2 and TRBJ1-1; TRBD1 matches 9 bases. The length of the CDR3 is 16 residues. Germline V gives CDR1 SNHLY, CDR2 FYNNEI. V lost 6 bases and J lost 10; bases outside the gene matches: 18. The CDR3 DNA reads as TGTGCCAGCAGCGCCCCGGGGGACAGGGTGGTTAAAGCAGCTTTCTTT. Amino acids: CASSAPGDRVVKAAFF.

This sequence joins TRBV28 and TRBJ1-5; 8 bases are shared with TRBD1. Per germline, CDR1 MDHEN and CDR2 SYDVKM. The V gene end was trimmed by 2 bases and the J gene end by 6 bases; junction bases not matched to a gene: 15. The CDR3 has 18 residues. The CDR3 DNA reads as TGTGCCAGCAGTTTACCTGACAGGGGAAAAAGGGGGGGTCAGCCCCAGCATTTT. Amino acids: CASSLPDRGKRGGQPQHF.

This sequence joins TRBV28 and TRBJ1-2; D not resolved. The length of the CDR3 is 11 residues. Germline V gives CDR1 MDHEN, CDR2 SYDVKM. V shed 6 bases and J shed 7 bases, with 9 bases lying between them. The CDR3 DNA is TGTGCCAGCAGCACTCGCCGTGGCTACACCTTC. It specifies CASSTRRGYTF.